This is a list of T cell receptor beta chains from one sample in a study of early T cells in non-severe SARS-CoV-2 infection. TCRdb re-derived calls from the 5' RACE reads in MiXCR, one entry per CDR3 protein. The sample includes some 55,000 distinct CDR3 sequences, 10% to 15% of them seen just once. The source material was whole blood. The receptors shown here come from an adult who was a healthcare worker with PCR-confirmed SARS-CoV-2 infection or an uninfected control (not recorded which). CDR3s include the opening cysteine and the closing phenylalanine or tryptophan. Not all rows give a size; the values are once, few, many and, for expanded clones, a class.

abundance: few; v_gene: TRBV11-2; j_gene: TRBJ2-5; CDR3aa: CASSFSSRETQYF
abundance: .; v_gene: TRBV28; j_gene: TRBJ1-5; CDR3aa: CASSLYRVSNQPQHF
abundance: few; v_gene: TRBV19; j_gene: TRBJ2-7; CDR3aa: CASSPNRGSPGEQYF
abundance: .; v_gene: TRBV20-1; j_gene: TRBJ2-3; CDR3aa: CSASTSGGVTDTQYF
abundance: many; v_gene: TRBV3-1; j_gene: TRBJ2-2; CDR3aa: CASSLHAGTPQTARGTGELFF
abundance: many; v_gene: TRBV5-1; j_gene: TRBJ1-1; CDR3aa: CASSLSSGQGSEAFF
abundance: many; v_gene: TRBV29-1; j_gene: TRBJ2-7; CDR3aa: CSARDRGEQYF
abundance: few; v_gene: TRBV4-2; j_gene: TRBJ2-2; CDR3aa: CASSPTGRGGTGELFF
abundance: .; v_gene: TRBV20-1; j_gene: TRBJ2-5; CDR3aa: CSVTVGQEYF
abundance: .; v_gene: TRBV6-4; j_gene: TRBJ1-2; CDR3aa: CANNTGPAEGYTF
abundance: many; v_gene: TRBV6-5; j_gene: TRBJ1-5; CDR3aa: CASSYRPYSNQPQHF
abundance: .; v_gene: TRBV28; j_gene: TRBJ1-5; CDR3aa: CASSSFNQPQHF
abundance: .; v_gene: TRBV12-3/TRBV12-4; j_gene: TRBJ2-1; CDR3aa: CASSVPGTSYNEQFF
abundance: many; v_gene: TRBV12-3/TRBV12-4; j_gene: TRBJ2-5; CDR3aa: CASSLRVETQYF
abundance: few; v_gene: TRBV7-6; j_gene: TRBJ1-1; CDR3aa: CASSPGMGNTEAFF
abundance: .; v_gene: TRBV28; j_gene: TRBJ2-7; CDR3aa: CASTRYPGFEQYF
abundance: many; v_gene: TRBV6-5; j_gene: TRBJ2-1; CDR3aa: CASSYPSSIPGNEQFF